Following are 17 T cell receptor beta chains from one sample sequenced in a study of control samples from healthy donors and cancer patients. The repertoire was sequenced with immunoSEQ multiplex PCR; TCRdb's copy has only in-frame clones and lacks some. Of approximately 150,000 clones listed, 85% to 95% are singletons. The sequenced sample consisted of blood. These TCRs come from a woman aged 18 to 35 in good health.

The V and J genes are TRBV18 and TRBJ2-5; D not certain. CDR3 size: 13 residues. CDR1 KGHSH and CDR2 LQKENI come from the germline V gene. The ends were cut back, 3 bases at V and 3 bases at J, with 8 bases in the middle. CDR3: CASSPPLEETQYF. CDR3 sequence (DNA): TGTGCCAGCTCACCGCCACTTGAAGAGACCCAGTACTTC. Based on the CDR3 plus reference TRBV18 and TRBJ2-5, the full variable domain is NAGVMQNPRHLVRRRGQEARLRCSPMKGHSHVYWYRQLPEEGLKFMVYLQKENIIDESGMPKERFSAEFPKEGPSILRIQQVVRGDSAAYFCASSPPLEETQYFGPGTRLLVL.

The chain carries TRBV19 and TRBJ1-5; D is uncertain. CDR1 and CDR2 (germline): LNHDA, SQIVND (reference sequence). The CDR3 runs 16 residues. V lost 7 bases to trimming and J lost 1 base, with 17 bases between them. The CDR3 protein is CASKKLALGSNQPQHF. In nucleotides, the CDR3 is TGTGCCAGTAAAAAATTGGCCTTGGGAAGCAATCAGCCCCAGCATTTT.

V and J are TRBV7-2 and TRBJ1-5; D gene unclear. Deletions cut 0 bases from V and 0 bases from J, with 9 bases between. Germline values: CDR1 SGHTA, CDR2 FQGNSA. This CDR3 has 16 residues. CDR3 region: CASSLAPLYSNQPQHF. CDR3 DNA: TGTGCCAGCAGCTTAGCGCCTCTCTATAGCAATCAGCCCCAGCATTTT. Full variable domain (missing parts from reference TRBV7-2 and TRBJ1-5): GAGVSQSPSNKVTEKGKDVELRCDPISGHTALYWYRQSLGQGLEFLIYFQGNSAPDKSGLPSDRFSAERTGGSVSTLTIQRTQQEDSAVYLCASSLAPLYSNQPQHFGDGTRLSIL.

The CDR3 is CASSVTGGRTRSGYTF. DNA for the CDR3: TGTGCCAGCAGCGTTACAGGGGGCAGAACCCGTTCCGGCTACACCTTC. V gene TRBV9 combines with J gene TRBJ1-2, with 9 bases matching TRBD1. CDR1 and CDR2 from the germline V gene are SGDLS and YYNGEE. This CDR3 is 16 amino acids long. V was pared by 2 bases and J by 8 bases, with 13 bases of the junction left unmatched. The full variable domain, its missing parts supplied by reference TRBV9 and TRBJ1-2, is DSGVTQTPKHLITATGQRVTLRCSPRSGDLSVYWYQQSLDQGLQFLIQYYNGEERAKGNILERFSAQQFPDLHSELNLSSLELGDSALYFCASSVTGGRTRSGYTFGSGTRLTVV.

The chain uses TRBV5-4 and TRBJ1-4; 8 bases agree with TRBD1. Trimming removed 5 bases from V and 5 bases from J; junction bases left unmatched: 8. Per germline, CDR1 SGHNT and CDR2 YYREEE (reference sequence). The CDR3 has 15 residues. The CDR3 region has the DNA TGTGCCAGCAGTATAACAGGGGGTGACAATGAAAAACTGTTTTTT. It encodes CASSITGGDNEKLFF.

The V and J genes are TRBV9 and TRBJ2-7; D is unresolved. With 0 bases removed from V and 1 base from J, the gap between germline ends came to 5 bases. The CDR3 totals 13 residues. Germline loops: CDR1 SGDLS, CDR2 YYNGEE. CDR3 DNA: TGTGCCAGCAGCGTAGACGGGTCCTACGAGCAGTACTTC. Translating gives CASSVDGSYEQYF. Together with reference TRBV9 and TRBJ2-7, the CDR3 gives the full variable domain: DSGVTQTPKHLITATGQRVTLRCSPRSGDLSVYWYQQSLDQGLQFLIQYYNGEERAKGNILERFSAQQFPDLHSELNLSSLELGDSALYFCASSVDGSYEQYFGPGTRLTVT.

The chain uses TRBV11-2 and TRBJ1-2; no definite D call. V lost 1 base and J lost 4, with 7 bases in between. The CDR3 has 13 amino acids. Germline-derived CDR1 and CDR2 are SGHAT and FQNNGV. The CDR3 reads CASSLVNTYGYTF. DNA of the CDR3: TGTGCCAGCAGCTTAGTTAACACCTATGGCTACACCTTC.

The genes are TRBV19 and TRBJ1-5; D is unresolved. Trimming took 3 bases from V and 2 from J, leaving 14 bases between them. CDR3 length: 16 amino acids. Germline V CDR1 and CDR2: LNHDA, SQIVND (reference sequence). The CDR3 region has the DNA TGTGCCAGTAGTATTATAGGAGGCGCCGGCAATCAGCCCCAGCATTTT. It translates to CASSIIGGAGNQPQHF.

This rearrangement joins TRBV11-3 to TRBJ1-1, with D perhaps matching TRBD1 (5 bases). Trimming removed 1 base from V and 5 bases from J, with 17 bases in between. This CDR3 comprises 16 residues. Germline values: CDR1 SGHNT, CDR2 YENEEA. The CDR3 loop reads CASSLGHGGGRTEAFF. DNA for the CDR3: TGTGCCAGCAGCTTAGGGCACGGGGGGGGGAGGACTGAAGCTTTCTTT.

This sequence joins TRBV7-3 and TRBJ1-5, with D uncertain. V lost 2 bases and J 0 bases, leaving 11 bases between the germline ends. Germline V gene sequence: CDR1 SGHTA, CDR2 FQGTGA. This CDR3 has 16 amino acids. CDR3 region: CASSLVEADSNQPQHF. CDR3 sequence (DNA): TGTGCCAGCAGCTTAGTCGAGGCAGATAGCAATCAGCCCCAGCATTTT.

The J gene is TRBJ2-3, the V gene TRBV4-3; no clear D gene. This CDR3 is built from 13 residues. Germline V gene lookup returns CDR1 LGHNA and CDR2 YSLEER. V shed 1 base and J shed 11 bases, with 13 bases lying between them. CDR3 loop: CASSQAPRLGQYF. The CDR3, as DNA: TGCGCCAGCAGCCAAGCTCCCCGGTTGGGGCAGTATTTT.

V and J are TRBV28 and TRBJ2-5; maybe TRBD2 (5 bases). The CDR3 has 14 amino acids. The V gene's germline CDR1 is MDHEN and CDR2 SYDVKM. Trimming pared 1 base from V and 0 bases from J, leaving 6 bases between. The CDR3 coding sequence is TGTGCCAGCAGTTTATCAGCGGACCAAGAGACCCAGTACTTC. Encoded protein: CASSLSADQETQYF.

A single count supports this clone. This chain links TRBV11-2 with TRBJ1-2; 7 bases are a match to TRBD1. Germline V gene data show CDR1 as SGHAT and CDR2 as FQNNGV. CDR3 length equals 14 residues. Trimming cost V 7 bases and J 4 bases; bases outside gene matches: 9. CDR3 sequence: CASTPSSGGYGYTF. CDR3 sequence (DNA): TGTGCCAGCACCCCGAGTTCAGGGGGCTATGGCTACACCTTC.

The chain uses TRBV13 and TRBJ2-7; D may be TRBD1 (8 bases). Germline V gene data show CDR1 as PRHDT and CDR2 as FYEKMQ (reference sequence). With 5 bases removed from V and 0 bases from J, the gap between germline ends came to 14 bases. The CDR3 sequence is 15 residues long. The CDR3 sequence is CASSRTGRGSYEQYF. The CDR3 DNA reads as TGTGCCAGCAGCCGGACAGGGAGGGGCTCCTACGAGCAGTACTTC.

V is TRBV7-9 and J is TRBJ2-2; a possible D gene is TRBD1 (5 bases). V was trimmed by 1 base and J by 1 base, leaving 7 bases between them. Germline lookup yields CDR1 SEHNR and CDR2 FQNEAQ (reference sequence). This CDR3 is 15 amino acids long. The CDR3 bases are TGTGCCAGCAGCTTAGGCAGGGTGAACACCGGGGAGCTGTTTTTT. It encodes CASSLGRVNTGELFF. Full variable domain (missing parts from reference TRBV7-9 and TRBJ2-2): DTGVSQNPRHKITKRGQNVTFRCDPISEHNRLYWYRQTLGQGPEFLTYFQNEAQLEKSRLLSDRFSAERPKGSFSTLEIQRTEQGDSAMYLCASSLGRVNTGELFFGEGSRLTVL.

This chain joins TRBV7-9 and TRBJ2-3, with D possibly matching TRBD2 (5 bases). CDR1 is SEHNR, CDR2 FQNEAQ, per germline (reference sequence). CDR3 length: 15 residues. V shed 7 bases and J shed 2 bases, with 16 bases lying between them. This CDR3 reads CASNVAGFPTDTQYF. The CDR3 DNA reads as TGTGCCAGCAACGTGGCGGGTTTTCCCACAGATACGCAGTATTTT.

The count of this clone is one. J is TRBJ1-1 and V is TRBV5-6; TRBD1 might be the D (6 bases). Trimming stripped 2 bases from V and 1 base from J, with 12 bases between. The CDR3 has 15 amino acids. CDR1 is SGHDT and CDR2 is YYEEEE in the germline V gene. The CDR3 DNA is TGTGCCAGCAGCTTCCCGACAGGCGGGAACACTGAAGCTTTCTTT. Protein: CASSFPTGGNTEAFF.